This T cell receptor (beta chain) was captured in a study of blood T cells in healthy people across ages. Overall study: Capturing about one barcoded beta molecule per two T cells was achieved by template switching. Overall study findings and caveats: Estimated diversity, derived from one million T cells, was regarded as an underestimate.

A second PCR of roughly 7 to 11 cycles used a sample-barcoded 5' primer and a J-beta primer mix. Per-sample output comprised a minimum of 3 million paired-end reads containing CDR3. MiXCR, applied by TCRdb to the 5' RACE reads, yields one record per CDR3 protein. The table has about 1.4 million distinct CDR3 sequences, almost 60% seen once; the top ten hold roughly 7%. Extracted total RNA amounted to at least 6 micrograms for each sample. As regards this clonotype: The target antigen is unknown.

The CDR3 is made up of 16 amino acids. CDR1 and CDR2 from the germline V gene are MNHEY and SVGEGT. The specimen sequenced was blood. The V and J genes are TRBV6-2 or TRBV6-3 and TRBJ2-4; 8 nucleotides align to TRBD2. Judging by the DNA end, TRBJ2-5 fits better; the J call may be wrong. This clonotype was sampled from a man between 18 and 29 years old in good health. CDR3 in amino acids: CASATTTGGPIETQYF. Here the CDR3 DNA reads TGTGCCAGCGCCACAACGACGGGGGGGCCGATAGAGACCCAGTACTTC.